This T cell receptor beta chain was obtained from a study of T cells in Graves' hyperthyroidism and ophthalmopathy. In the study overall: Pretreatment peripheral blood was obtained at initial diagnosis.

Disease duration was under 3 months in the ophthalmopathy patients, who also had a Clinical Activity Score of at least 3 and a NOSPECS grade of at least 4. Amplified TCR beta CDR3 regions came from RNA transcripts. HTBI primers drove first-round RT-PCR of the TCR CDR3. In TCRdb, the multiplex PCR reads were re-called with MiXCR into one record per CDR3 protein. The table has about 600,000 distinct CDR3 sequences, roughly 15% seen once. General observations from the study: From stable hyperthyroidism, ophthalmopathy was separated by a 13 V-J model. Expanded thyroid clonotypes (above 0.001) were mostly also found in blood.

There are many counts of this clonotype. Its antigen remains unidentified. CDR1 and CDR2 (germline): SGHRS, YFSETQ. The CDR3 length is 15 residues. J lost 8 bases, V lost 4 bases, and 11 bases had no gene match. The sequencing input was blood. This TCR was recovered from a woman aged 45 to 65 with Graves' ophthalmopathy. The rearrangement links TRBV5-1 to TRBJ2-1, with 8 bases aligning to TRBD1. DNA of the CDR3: TGCGCCAGCAGCCGACAGGGGCCGCGTTGGGATGAGCAGTTCTTC. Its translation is CASSRQGPRWDEQFF.